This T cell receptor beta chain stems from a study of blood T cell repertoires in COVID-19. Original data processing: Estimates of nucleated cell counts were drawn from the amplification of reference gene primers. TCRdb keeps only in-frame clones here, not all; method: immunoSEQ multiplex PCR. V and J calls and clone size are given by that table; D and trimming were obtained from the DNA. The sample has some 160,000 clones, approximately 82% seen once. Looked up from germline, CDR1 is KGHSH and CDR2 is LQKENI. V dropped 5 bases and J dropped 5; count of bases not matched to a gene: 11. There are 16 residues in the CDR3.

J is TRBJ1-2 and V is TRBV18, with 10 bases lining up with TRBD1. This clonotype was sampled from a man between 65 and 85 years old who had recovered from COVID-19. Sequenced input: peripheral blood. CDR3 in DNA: TGTGCCAGCTCATCGAACCGGGACAGGGGCGGGTATGGCTACACCTTC. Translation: CASSSNRDRGGYGYTF. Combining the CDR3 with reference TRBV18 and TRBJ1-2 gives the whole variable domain NAGVMQNPRHLVRRRGQEARLRCSPMKGHSHVYWYRQLPEEGLKFMVYLQKENIIDESGMPKERFSAEFPKEGPSILRIQQVVRGDSAAYFCASSSNRDRGGYGYTFGSGTRLTVV.